This is a list of T cell receptor beta chains from one sample in a study of Graves' ophthalmopathy and Graves' hyperthyroidism. TCRdb reprocessed the multiplex PCR reads via MiXCR and lists one record per CDR3 protein. The table includes 500,000 to 700,000 distinct CDR3 sequences, about a fifth detected once. The sequenced material came from peripheral blood. These receptors originate from a woman between 18 and 30 years old with stable Graves' hyperthyroidism. Some clones in this sample may be carry-over from other donors' samples. Both conserved end residues are part of each CDR3. Fields, in order: clone size, J gene, D gene, V gene, CDR3 protein, CDR3 DNA. The D gene is left open where the match is weak. Clone size is shown for a subset of rows, as once, few, many or a class of expanded clone.

>many|TRBJ2-2|.|TRBV7-2
CASSLLGTGELFF
TGTGCCAGCAGCCTCCTGGGAACCGGGGAGCTGTTTTTT
>many|TRBJ2-2|.|TRBV20-1
CSARWDNRPGELFF
TGCAGTGCTAGATGGGACAATCGCCCCGGGGAGCTGTTTTTT
>.|TRBJ1-6|TRBD1|TRBV7-9
CASSQTGRPLHF
TGTGCCAGCAGTCAGACAGGGCGACCCCTCCACTTT
>many|TRBJ2-7|TRBD1|TRBV12-3/TRBV12-4
CASSLGTASSYEQYF
TGTGCCAGCAGTCTAGGGACAGCAAGCTCCTACGAGCAGTACTTC
>many|TRBJ1-2|.|TRBV6-2/TRBV6-3
CASTLQRWNYGYTF
TGTGCCAGCACCTTACAGAGATGGAACTATGGCTACACCTTC
>many|TRBJ1-1|TRBD1|TRBV6-4
CASRTTGTGGILSTMNTEAFF
TGTGCCAGCAGAACAACCGGGACAGGGGGCATCCTTTCTACCATGAACACTGAAGCTTTCTTT
>many|TRBJ2-7|TRBD1|TRBV13
CASSSRDRAFHEQYF
TGTGCCAGCAGCTCCCGGGACAGGGCATTTCACGAGCAGTACTTC
>.|TRBJ1-2|.|TRBV6-1
CASSRAPSGYGYTF
TGTGCCAGCAGCCGGGCCCCTTCTGGCTATGGCTACACCTTC
>many|TRBJ2-7|.|TRBV5-1
CASSFGTSSQQYF
TGCGCCAGCAGCTTCGGGACCTCTTCTCAGCAGTACTTC
>many|TRBJ2-7|.|TRBV28
CASSLGCSIEQYF
TGTGCCAGCAGTTTGGGGTGTTCGATCGAGCAGTACTTC
>few|TRBJ1-1|.|TRBV28
CASSFPGHLNTEAFF
TGTGCCAGCAGTTTCCCGGGACACTTGAACACTGAAGCTTTCTTT
>many|TRBJ1-2|TRBD1|TRBV20-1
CSARDLPQDRDGGYTF
TGCAGTGCTAGAGACCTTCCACAGGACAGGGACGGAGGCTACACCTTC
>few|TRBJ1-2|.|TRBV11-2
CASSSGPGSGYTF
TGTGCCAGCAGCTCTGGGCCCGGGAGTGGCTACACCTTC
>.|TRBJ2-2|TRBD2|TRBV5-5
CASSWAGGSNTGELFF
TGTGCCAGCAGCTGGGCGGGGGGATCAAACACCGGGGAGCTGTTTTTT
>few|TRBJ1-1|.|TRBV19
CASTPDRYTEAFF
TGTGCCAGTACCCCTGACAGGTACACTGAAGCTTTCTTT
>many|TRBJ1-2|.|TRBV14
CASSQEQGTYGYTF
TGTGCCAGCAGCCAAGAACAGGGTACCTATGGCTACACCTTC
>few|TRBJ2-7|TRBD1|TRBV30
CAWSPGTGSLYEQYF
TGTGCCTGGAGCCCCGGGACAGGGAGCCTCTACGAGCAGTACTTC
>.|TRBJ1-1|TRBD1|TRBV12-3/TRBV12-4
CASSFCGQGNTEAFF
TGTGCCAGCAGTTTCTGCGGACAGGGGAACACTGAAGCTTTCTTT
>.|TRBJ1-1|TRBD1|TRBV30
CAWVGDRLNTEAFF
TGTGCCTGGGTTGGGGACAGATTGAACACTGAAGCTTTCTTT
>few|TRBJ2-5|.|TRBV7-2
CASSLGSFQETQYF
TGTGCCAGCAGCTTAGGCAGTTTTCAAGAGACCCAGTACTTC
>.|TRBJ2-2|TRBD1|TRBV28
CASSPPGTGWNTGELFF
TGTGCCAGCAGCCCCCCTGGGACAGGATGGAACACCGGGGAGCTGTTTTTT
>.|TRBJ2-7|.|TRBV28
CASSPHRDTLYEQYF
TGTGCCAGCAGCCCACACAGGGATACCCTCTACGAGCAGTACTTC
>many|TRBJ2-7|.|TRBV6-1
CASSERTDTQYF
TGTGCCAGCAGTGAACGTACCGATACGCAGTACTTC
>many|TRBJ1-2|.|TRBV29-1
CSVEGVDMYGYTF
TGCAGCGTCGAAGGGGTAGATATGTATGGCTACACCTTC
>many|TRBJ2-7|TRBD1|TRBV5-5
CASSSGQGGYYEQYF
TGTGCCAGCAGCTCGGGACAGGGAGGTTACTACGAGCAGTACTTC
>many|TRBJ2-7|TRBD2|TRBV11-1
CASSPGLAESREQYF
TGTGCCAGCAGCCCTGGACTAGCGGAGAGTCGGGAGCAGTACTTC
>few|TRBJ2-7|.|TRBV28
CASSPFYGETEAYEQYF
TGTGCCAGCAGCCCTTTCTATGGGGAAACCGAGGCCTACGAGCAGTACTTC
>many|TRBJ2-5|.|TRBV12-3/TRBV12-4
CASSRRLAAFETQYF
TGTGCCAGCAGCAGGAGGTTAGCAGCGTTTGAGACCCAGTACTTC
>many|TRBJ1-2|TRBD1|TRBV10-3
CAISGSHGQGNYGYTF
TGTGCCATCAGTGGGAGCCATGGACAGGGAAACTATGGCTACACCTTC
>many|TRBJ1-5|TRBD1|TRBV15
CATSAQGVSQPQHF
TGTGCCACCAGCGCTCAGGGGGTTAGTCAGCCCCAGCATTTT
>many|TRBJ2-4|.|TRBV30
CAWSVGPGIKNIQYF
TGTGCCTGGAGTGTCGGGCCAGGCATCAAAAACATTCAGTACTTC
>.|TRBJ1-5|.|TRBV2
CASREGLTRGQPQHF
TGTGCCAGCAGAGAAGGACTGACAAGAGGTCAGCCCCAGCATTTT
>many|TRBJ2-2|TRBD2|TRBV6-5
CASSYSGLAVTGELFF
TGTGCCAGCAGTTACTCCGGACTAGCGGTGACCGGGGAGCTGTTTTTT
>many|TRBJ1-3|TRBD1|TRBV28
CASSQGQGHSGNTIYF
TGTGCCAGCAGTCAGGGACAGGGCCACTCTGGAAACACCATATATTTT
>.|TRBJ2-7|.|TRBV12-3/TRBV12-4
CASSKDRTSGEQYF
TGTGCCAGCAGCAAAGACAGGACATCGGGCGAGCAGTACTTC
>.|TRBJ2-5|.|TRBV12-3/TRBV12-4
CASSLYATGSVETKYF
TGTGCCAGCAGTCTTTACGCGACAGGATCAGTGGAGACCAAGTACTTC
>.|TRBJ2-6|TRBD2|TRBV7-3
CAIPGLAGVFSPWGANVLTF
TGTGCCATCCCGGGACTAGCGGGAGTTTTCTCTCCGTGGGGGGCCAACGTCCTGACTTTC
>.|TRBJ1-5|TRBD1|TRBV6-1
CASRPQGDSNQPQHF
TGTGCCAGCAGACCACAGGGGGATAGCAATCAGCCCCAGCATTTT
>few|TRBJ2-5|.|TRBV28
CASSSDGKETQYF
TGTGCCAGCAGTTCGGACGGGAAAGAGACCCAGTACTTC
>many|TRBJ2-5|TRBD2|TRBV4-1
CASGAGGQETQYF
TGCGCCAGTGGAGCGGGGGGGCAGGAGACCCAGTACTTC
>many|TRBJ1-5|.|TRBV12-3/TRBV12-4
CATEWGPGNQPQHF
TGTGCCACCGAATGGGGTCCCGGCAATCAGCCCCAGCATTTT
>many|TRBJ1-5|.|TRBV20-1
CSARERERDQPQHF
TGCAGTGCTAGAGAAAGGGAGCGGGATCAGCCCCAGCATTTT
>many|TRBJ1-5|.|TRBV12-3/TRBV12-4
CASSFSGINQPQHF
TGTGCCAGCAGTTTCTCAGGGATCAATCAGCCCCAGCATTTT
>.|TRBJ2-2|.|TRBV12-3/TRBV12-4
CASSPYSRELFF
TGTGCCAGCAGTCCTTACAGTAGGGAGCTGTTTTTT
>.|TRBJ1-5|.|TRBV11-2
CASSLGWGEHQPQHF
TGTGCCAGCAGCTTAGGGTGGGGGGAACATCAGCCCCAGCATTTT
>many|TRBJ2-7|TRBD1|TRBV28
CASTDGTAAYEQYF
TGTGCCAGCACCGACGGGACAGCCGCCTACGAGCAGTACTTC
>few|TRBJ2-5|.|TRBV5-1
CASSLVRTETQYF
TGCGCCAGCAGCTTGGTGAGGACGGAGACCCAGTACTTC
>many|TRBJ2-7|TRBD2|TRBV12-3/TRBV12-4
CASSPGVAGWDEQYF
TGTGCCAGCAGCCCCGGGGTAGCGGGATGGGACGAGCAGTACTTC
>.|TRBJ2-7|TRBD2|TRBV3-1
CASSQGTTSYEQYF
TGTGCCAGCAGCCAGGGGACTACTTCCTACGAGCAGTACTTC
>many|TRBJ2-2|TRBD1|TRBV5-1
CASSERGTAVTGELFF
TGCGCCAGCAGCGAGAGGGGGACAGCCGTAACCGGGGAGCTGTTTTTT
>.|TRBJ1-1|TRBD1|TRBV11-1
CASSSPRTGAKGWNTEAFF
TGTGCCAGCAGCTCTCCTCGAACAGGGGCCAAGGGCTGGAACACTGAAGCTTTCTTT
>.|TRBJ1-2|.|TRBV11-2
CASSSRTPSGTYYGYTF
TGTGCCAGCAGCTCGCGAACCCCATCCGGGACTTACTATGGCTACACCTTC
>few|TRBJ2-7|TRBD1|TRBV4-1
CASSQATGYHEQYF
TGCGCCAGCAGCCAGGCGACAGGGTACCACGAGCAGTACTTC
>many|TRBJ1-1|TRBD1|TRBV5-1
CASSLGTGRMNTEAFF
TGCGCCAGCAGCTTGGGGACAGGGCGGATGAACACTGAAGCTTTCTTT